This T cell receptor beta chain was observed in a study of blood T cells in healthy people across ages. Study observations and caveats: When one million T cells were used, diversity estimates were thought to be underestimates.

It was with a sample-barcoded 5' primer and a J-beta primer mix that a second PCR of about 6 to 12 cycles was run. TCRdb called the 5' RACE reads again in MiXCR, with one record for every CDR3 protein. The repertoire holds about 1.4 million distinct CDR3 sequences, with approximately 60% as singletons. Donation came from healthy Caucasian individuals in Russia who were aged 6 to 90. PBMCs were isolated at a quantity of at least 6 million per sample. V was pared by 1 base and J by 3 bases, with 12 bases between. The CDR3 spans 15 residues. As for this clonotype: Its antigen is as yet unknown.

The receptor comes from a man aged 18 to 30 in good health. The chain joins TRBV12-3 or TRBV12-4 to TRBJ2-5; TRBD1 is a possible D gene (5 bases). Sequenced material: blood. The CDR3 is CASSLGTGRKETQYF. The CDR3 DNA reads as TGTGCCAGCAGTTTAGGCACAGGTAGAAAAGAGACCCAGTACTTC.